The 23 T cell receptor beta chains reported below all come from one sample, sequenced in a study of cytomegalovirus exposure and HLA in healthy donors (dated by TCRdb to 2015 to 2018). Libraries were prepared through the immunoSEQ multiplex PCR assay. A mixture of 60 forward primers for TCR Vbeta segments and 13 reverse primers for TCR Jbeta segments was used in the multiplex PCR. Imported from immuneACCESS, the table was reduced by TCRdb to in-frame sequences with V and J called. These copies leave out some clones; in studies compared against another copy, an unresolved V gene accounts for under half, and the cause of the remainder is not known. This sample lists 200,000 to 250,000 clones; 70% to 90% were detected once. The ten top clones hold over 1% of the sample. Sequenced: PBMCs. The receptors come from a human donor in good health.

The rearrangement links TRBV18 to TRBJ1-1; tentatively, D is TRBD1 (5 bases). The ends were cut back, 1 base at V and 6 bases at J, with 24 bases in the middle. Per germline, CDR1 KGHSH and CDR2 LQKENI. There are 18 residues in the CDR3. CDR3 DNA: TGTGCCAGCTCACCACTGTCTCTGGCAGGGAGGGTTGGGGCTGAAGCTTTCTTT. Translating gives CASSPLSLAGRVGAEAFF.

This chain links TRBV5-6 with TRBJ2-7, with TRBD1 matching over 11 bases. V lost 5 bases, J lost 3 bases, and 1 base stayed unmatched. In germline, CDR1 is SGHDT, CDR2 YYEEEE. The length of the CDR3 is 13 residues. This chain's CDR3 is CASRGTGGYEQYF. The CDR3 DNA follows: TGTGCCAGCAGAGGGACAGGGGGCTACGAGCAGTACTTC.

The chain joins TRBV6-6 to TRBJ1-2; 8 bases map to TRBD1. CDR3 length equals 14 residues. The V and J ends lost 1 base and 8 bases, in that order; junction bases with no gene match: 6. Germline CDR1 and CDR2: MNHNY and SVGAGI (reference sequence). CDR3 sequence: CASSYYGRGRGYTF. The CDR3 DNA reads as TGTGCCAGCAGTTACTACGGCAGGGGGCGAGGCTACACCTTC.

The chain's CDR3 is CASSGQAGTAFFEQYF. CDR3 nucleotides: TGTGCCAGCAGTGGGCAAGCCGGGACTGCCTTTTTCGAGCAGTACTTC. This chain joins TRBV2 and TRBJ2-7, with D possibly matching TRBD2 (6 bases). Germline V gene lookup returns CDR1 SNHLY and CDR2 FYNNEI. This CDR3 has 16 residues. V was pared by 4 bases and J by 6 bases, with 22 bases between.

The chain couples TRBV6-5 to TRBJ2-3, with 7 bases that match TRBD2. This CDR3 contains 15 residues. The germline CDR1 and CDR2 sequences are MNHEY and SVGAGI. V gave up 0 bases and J gave up 3 bases; unmatched junction bases: 3. The chain's CDR3 is CASSYSRGGTDTQYF. The CDR3 region has the DNA TGTGCCAGCAGTTACTCAAGGGGAGGGACAGATACGCAGTATTTT.

This clone came up a few times. V is TRBV19 and J is TRBJ2-3; 11 positions agree with TRBD2. V was clipped by 4 bases and J by 5 bases; unmatched bases: 14. CDR1 LNHDA and CDR2 SQIVND come from the germline V gene (reference sequence). The CDR3 totals 18 residues. CDR3 bases: TGTGCCAGTAGTAACCCTCCCTTAGCGGGAGGGGGTAAAGATACGCAGTATTTT. It is translated as CASSNPPLAGGGKDTQYF.

This sequence joins TRBV18 and TRBJ1-5; 8 bases line up with TRBD1. The CDR3 sequence is 16 residues long. The V gene end was trimmed by 2 bases and the J gene end by 0 bases; junction bases not matched to a gene: 3. CDR1 KGHSH and CDR2 LQKENI come from the germline V gene. CDR3 coding DNA: TGTGCCAGCTCACCAGCAACAGGGGGTAGCAATCAGCCCCAGCATTTT. As protein: CASSPATGGSNQPQHF. The whole variable domain, filled in from reference TRBV18 and TRBJ1-5, reads NAGVMQNPRHLVRRRGQEARLRCSPMKGHSHVYWYRQLPEEGLKFMVYLQKENIIDESGMPKERFSAEFPKEGPSILRIQQVVRGDSAAYFCASSPATGGSNQPQHFGDGTRLSIL.

The chain carries TRBV5-5 and TRBJ2-1; tentatively, D is TRBD2 (6 bases). V dropped 2 bases and J dropped 2 bases, with 17 bases sitting between them. Germline lookup yields CDR1 SGHKS and CDR2 YYEKEE (reference sequence). The CDR3 is 17 residues long. CDR3 region: CASSFAAGSNTYNEQFF. CDR3 nucleotides: TGTGCCAGCAGCTTTGCAGCGGGCTCTAACACCTACAATGAGCAGTTCTTC.

This clone has a single count. J is TRBJ2-3 and V is TRBV5-1; 10 bases fit TRBD2. This CDR3 comprises 16 residues. V lost 5 bases, J lost 4 bases, and 10 bases stayed unmatched. CDR1 and CDR2 from the germline V gene are SGHRS and YFSETQ. CDR3 in DNA: TGCGCCAGCAGTCCTGCTAGCGGGAGATTTGCAGATACGCAGTATTTT. Translated, it gives CASSPASGRFADTQYF. Combining the CDR3 with reference TRBV5-1 and TRBJ2-3 gives the whole variable domain KAGVTQTPRYLIKTRGQQVTLSCSPISGHRSVSWYQQTPGQGLQFLFEYFSETQRNKGNFPGRFSGRQFSNSRSEMNVSTLELGDSALYLCASSPASGRFADTQYFGPGTRLTVL.

The V gene is TRBV9, the J gene TRBJ2-1; 9 bases align to TRBD2. Germline V lookup: CDR1 SGDLS, CDR2 YYNGEE. CDR3 length equals 17 residues. The V gene end was trimmed by 0 bases and the J gene end by 7 bases; junction bases not matched to a gene: 11. CDR3 residues: CASSVGGGWTSENEQFF. The DNA for the CDR3 is TGTGCCAGCAGCGTAGGGGGTGGATGGACTAGCGAGAATGAGCAGTTCTTC.

The chain is built from TRBV13 and TRBJ1-3, with D possibly matching TRBD1 (6 bases). CDR1 is PRHDT, CDR2 FYEKMQ, per germline (reference sequence). There are 15 residues in the CDR3. V lost 6 bases and J lost 0, with 12 bases in between. In nucleotides, the CDR3 is TGTGCCAGCAGTTTTACAGGGTACTCTGGAAACACCATATATTTT. Its protein is CASSFTGYSGNTIYF.

The chain recombines TRBV7-9 with TRBJ2-7, with D perhaps matching TRBD2 (7 bases). In germline, CDR1 is SEHNR, CDR2 FQNEAQ (reference sequence). This CDR3 comprises 14 residues. Trimming stripped 5 bases from V and 3 bases from J, with 14 bases between. The CDR3 DNA reads as TGTGCCAGCAGCCCGGGGGGCAGCGGCTACGAGCAGTACTTC. Translation: CASSPGGSGYEQYF.

This chain connects TRBV19 to TRBJ1-4; D uncertain. V was cut by 3 bases and J by 4 bases, with 12 bases left in between. Germline CDR1 is LNHDA and CDR2 is SQIVND (reference sequence). This CDR3 contains 15 residues. CDR3 loop: CASSILSGGNEKLFF. The CDR3 DNA reads as TGTGCCAGTAGTATCCTATCGGGAGGTAATGAAAAACTGTTTTTT.

This clone turned up a few times. The CDR3 DNA is TGTGCCAGCAGTACAAACCGACAAGTTCGGTACTTC. Translation gives CASSTNRQVRYF. The chain recombines TRBV6-5 with TRBJ2-7; the D is unclear. Trimming took 5 bases from V and 12 from J, leaving 17 bases between them. Per germline, CDR1 MNHEY and CDR2 SVGAGI. This CDR3 spans 12 amino acids.

J is TRBJ1-5 and V is TRBV19; TRBD1 aligns across 8 bases. The ends lost 4 bases at V and 2 bases at J; junction bases unmatched: 1. This CDR3 spans 14 amino acids. CDR1 LNHDA and CDR2 SQIVND come from the germline V gene (reference sequence). The CDR3 DNA reads TGTGCCAGTAGTACGACAGGGGGCAATCAGCCCCAGCATTTT. Encoded protein: CASSTTGGNQPQHF. The whole variable domain, remainder taken from reference TRBV19 and TRBJ1-5, is DGGITQSPKYLFRKEGQNVTLSCEQNLNHDAMYWYRQDPGQGLRLIYYSQIVNDFQKGDIAEGYSVSREKKESFPLTVTSAQKNPTAFYLCASSTTGGNQPQHFGDGTRLSIL.

V and J are TRBV29-1 and TRBJ2-1, with D possibly being TRBD1 (6 bases). This CDR3 has 13 residues. Germline V gene data show CDR1 as SQVTM and CDR2 as ANQGSEA. V lost 2 bases and J lost 7, with 12 bases in between. The CDR3 sequence: CSVEPKGENEQFF. In DNA form, the CDR3 reads TGCAGCGTTGAACCCAAGGGGGAGAATGAGCAGTTCTTC.

The chain couples TRBV2 to TRBJ2-1, with D perhaps TRBD1 (5 bases). Per germline, CDR1 SNHLY and CDR2 FYNNEI. Trimming took 3 bases from V and 0 from J, leaving 30 bases between them. The CDR3 has 22 amino acids. Here the CDR3 reads CASSEWPPRDSSQLFSYNEQFF. DNA for the CDR3: TGTGCCAGCAGTGAGTGGCCCCCTAGAGACAGTAGCCAACTATTCTCCTACAATGAGCAGTTCTTC. Filled out from reference TRBV2 and TRBJ2-1, the complete variable domain reads EPEVTQTPSHQVTQMGQEVILRCVPISNHLYFYWYRQILGQKVEFLVSFYNNEISEKSEIFDDQFSVERPDGSNFTLKIRSTKLEDSAMYFCASSEWPPRDSSQLFSYNEQFFGPGTRLTVL.

DNA for the CDR3: TGTGCCAGCAGCTTATCCAGGACTGCGAACACCGGGGAGCTGTTTTTT. Its translation is CASSLSRTANTGELFF. V and J are TRBV7-3 and TRBJ2-2; D possibly corresponds to TRBD2 (5 bases). With 2 bases removed from V and 0 bases from J, the gap between germline ends came to 10 bases. Germline CDR1 reads SGHTA; CDR2 reads FQGTGA. The CDR3 has 16 residues.

V gene TRBV2 combines with J gene TRBJ2-1; possible D gene TRBD2, 7 bases. The ends were cut back, 6 bases at V and 9 bases at J, with 18 bases in the middle. CDR1 is SNHLY and CDR2 is FYNNEI in the germline V gene. The CDR3 covers 14 residues. The CDR3 loop reads CASSPRGRGGEQFF. Here the CDR3 DNA reads TGTGCCAGCAGCCCTCGTGGGAGGGGGGGTGAGCAGTTCTTC.

Remarks on this clone: The junction shows a germline mismatch at one end, possibly a read error. This chain links TRBV7-9 with TRBJ2-7, with 10 positions matching TRBD1. Germline lookup yields CDR1 SEHNR and CDR2 FQNEAQ (reference sequence). The CDR3 runs 17 residues. CDR3 region: CSSSPTEGTGVTYEQYF. DNA of the CDR3: TGTTCCAGCAGCCCTACGGAGGGGACAGGGGTGACCTACGAGCAGTACTTC.

The V and J genes are TRBV28 and TRBJ2-7; 9 bases match TRBD1. V gave up 5 bases and J gave up 3 bases; unmatched junction bases: 5. The CDR3 runs to 14 residues. Germline V lookup: CDR1 MDHEN, CDR2 SYDVKM. The CDR3 region has the DNA TGTGCCAGCAGTCCCGGGACAGGGATCTACGAGCAGTACTTC. Residues: CASSPGTGIYEQYF.

V usage is TRBV28 and J usage is TRBJ2-1, with 12 bases that match TRBD2. The CDR3 spans 19 residues. Looked up from germline, CDR1 is MDHEN and CDR2 is SYDVKM. Losses at the gene ends were 2 bases for V and 1 base for J; bases not matched to a gene: 9. The CDR3 region has the DNA TGTGCCAGCAGTTTACTCGGGCTAGCGGGAGGGCCTTCCTACAATGAGCAGTTCTTC. It encodes CASSLLGLAGGPSYNEQFF. Together with reference TRBV28 and TRBJ2-1, the CDR3 gives the full variable domain: DVKVTQSSRYLVKRTGEKVFLECVQDMDHENMFWYRQDPGLGLRLIYFSYDVKMKEKGDIPEGYSVSREKKERFSLILESASTNQTSMYLCASSLLGLAGGPSYNEQFFGPGTRLTVL.

V and J are TRBV27 and TRBJ2-7; the D gene is possibly TRBD1 (6 bases). The CDR3 covers 13 residues. Trimming pared 6 bases from V and 5 bases from J, leaving 14 bases between. CDR1 is MNHEY, CDR2 SMNVEV, per germline (reference sequence). The chain's CDR3 is CASRKGEIDEQYF. The CDR3 region has the DNA TGTGCCAGCAGAAAGGGGGAAATTGACGAGCAGTACTTC.